This record covers a single T cell receptor beta chain. What it binds is unknown. This CDR3 has 14 amino acids. Germline CDR1 and CDR2: SGHTA and FQGNSA. V shed 1 base and J shed 4 bases, with 10 bases lying between them. This specimen comes from a study of T cells after posttransplantation cyclophosphamide. Sequencing was performed with immunoSEQ multiplex PCR; in TCRdb, only in-frame clones are kept and a portion is missing. Here the sample spans around 19,000 clones, under 99% being singletons. Broader study findings: Recipient CMV seropositivity and CMV reactivation strongly tracked TRB clonality. TRB overlap between skin or GI tissue T cells and blood was limited.

Cells defined as naive were viable CD3+CD4+ or CD3+CD8+ and CCR7+CD45RA+CD45RO-CD95-CD27+CD28+. The related graft donor's blood sample was taken on the day of bone marrow donation. The sequence was collected from a man aged 35 to 55 in good health, CMV-negative, and a related stem cell transplant donor. Sequencing was performed on naive CD4+ T cells sorted from PBMCs. The chain uses TRBV7-2 and TRBJ1-2; a weak D match, TRBD1 (5 bases). The DNA for the CDR3 is TGTGCCAGCAGCTTAGGGGGCAGTGCCTATGGCTACACCTTC. This sequence encodes CASSLGGSAYGYTF.